The subject of this entry is one T cell receptor beta chain. As yet, its antigen is unknown. Data came from immunoSEQ multiplex PCR; TCRdb stores just in-frame clones and leaves some out. The sample includes roughly 84,000 clones, more than 65% of them seen just once. The sample belongs to a study of OX40 agonist ivuxolimab in advanced cancers. Patients with a history of autoimmune disease or on systemic immunosuppression were excluded. Study findings and constraints: In a subset of nonresponders, normalized T-cell clonal expansion was also low. Those patients achieving a partial response at 0.1-3.0 mg/kg showed among the lowest clonal expansion. Relative to CD4+ cells, CD8+ T cells on average had more expanded clones.

This CDR3 comprises 15 residues. Germline CDR1 and CDR2: SGHRS and YFSETQ. Losses at the gene ends were 2 bases for V and 5 bases for J; bases not matched to a gene: 7. The input for sequencing was CD4+ or CD8+ T cells sorted from blood, taken in a trial of the OX40 agonist ivuxolimab. The V gene is TRBV5-1, the J gene TRBJ2-7; 10 bases fit TRBD1. This sequence was found in an adult with an advanced solid tumor such as melanoma, head and neck, liver or kidney cancer. The chain's CDR3 is CASSLTGTGVDEQYF. The CDR3 DNA reads TGCGCCAGCAGCTTAACCGGGACAGGGGTCGACGAGCAGTACTTC.